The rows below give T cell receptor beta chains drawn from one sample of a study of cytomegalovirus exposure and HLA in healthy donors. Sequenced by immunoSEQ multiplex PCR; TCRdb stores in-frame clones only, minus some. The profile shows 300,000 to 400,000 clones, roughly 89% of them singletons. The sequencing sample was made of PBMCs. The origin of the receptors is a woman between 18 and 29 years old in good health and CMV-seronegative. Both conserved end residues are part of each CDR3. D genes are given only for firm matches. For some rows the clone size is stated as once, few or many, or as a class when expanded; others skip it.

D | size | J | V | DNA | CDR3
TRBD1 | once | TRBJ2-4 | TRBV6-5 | TGTGCCAGCAGTTACGGACAGGCACTAGCCAAAAACATTCAGTACTTC | CASSYGQALAKNIQYF
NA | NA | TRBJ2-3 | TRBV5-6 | TGTGCCAGCAGCTTGGTGAGGTTACGGGACAACACAGATACGCAGTATTTT | CASSLVRLRDNTDTQYF
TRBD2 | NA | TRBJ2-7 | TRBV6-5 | TGTGCCAGCAGTCGGACTAGCCCGTCCTACGAGCAGTACTTC | CASSRTSPSYEQYF
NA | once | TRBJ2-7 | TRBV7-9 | TGTGCCAGCAGTTTGACAGGATCCGAGCAGTACTTC | CASSLTGSEQYF
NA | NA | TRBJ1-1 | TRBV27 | TGTGCCAGCAGAGCTGCATCCCACACTGAAGCTTTCTTT | CASRAASHTEAFF
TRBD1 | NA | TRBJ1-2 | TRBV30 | TGTGCCTGGAGTGTACTGGGGACAGGGGGCAACTATGGCTACACCTTC | CAWSVLGTGGNYGYTF
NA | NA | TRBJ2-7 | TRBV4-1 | TGCGCCAGCAGCCAAGAGCTGAGCTACGAGCAGTACTTC | CASSQELSYEQYF
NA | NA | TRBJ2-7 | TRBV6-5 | TGTGCCAGCAGTTGGCCTTGGGCCCGAGTCCTTTACGAGCAGTACTTC | CASSWPWARVLYEQYF
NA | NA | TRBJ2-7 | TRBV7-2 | TGTGCCAGCAGCTCGGGACTCTCCTACGAGCAGTACTTC | CASSSGLSYEQYF
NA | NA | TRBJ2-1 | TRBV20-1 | TGCAGTGACGCGACCGAGGGTGAGCAGTTCTTC | CSDATEGEQFF
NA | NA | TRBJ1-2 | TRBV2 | TGTGCCAGCAGTGAAATTGGACAGAAGGTTAACTATGGCTACACCTTC | CASSEIGQKVNYGYTF
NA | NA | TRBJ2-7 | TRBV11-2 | TGTGCCAGCAGCTTAGATCTCGGCTCCTACGAGCAGTACTTC | CASSLDLGSYEQYF
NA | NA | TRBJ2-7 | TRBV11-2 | TGTGCCAGCAGCCCAGGCTACGAGCAGTACTTC | CASSPGYEQYF
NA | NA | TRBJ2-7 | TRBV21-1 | TGTGCCAGCAGCAATGGCCCCGGACAGCCGTCGGGCTACGAGCAGTACTTC | CASSNGPGQPSGYEQYF
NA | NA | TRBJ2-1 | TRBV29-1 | TGCAGCGTTCATAGCGGCAATGAGCAGTTCTTC | CSVHSGNEQFF
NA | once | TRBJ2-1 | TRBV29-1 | TGCAGCGTTGGACAGTACAATGAGCAGTTCTTC | CSVGQYNEQFF
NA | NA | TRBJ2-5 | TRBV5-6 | TGTGCCAGCAGCCGGACTTCACAAGAGACCCAGTACTTC | CASSRTSQETQYF
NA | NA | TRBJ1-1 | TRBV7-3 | TGTGCCAGCAGCTTAAATCCCTCCACAATATCTGAAGCTTTCTTT | CASSLNPSTISEAFF
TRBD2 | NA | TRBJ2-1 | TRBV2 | TGTGCCAGCAGTGTCGGCGGGGGGGCCTACAATGAGCAGTTCTTC | CASSVGGGAYNEQFF
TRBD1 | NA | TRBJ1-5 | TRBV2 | TGTGCCAGCACTTTTTCTGGGACAGCAAATCAGCCCCAGCATTTT | CASTFSGTANQPQHF
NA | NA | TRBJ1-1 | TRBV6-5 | TGTGCCAGCAGGTCCGAGCTCCCAGGCACTGAAGCTTTCTTT | CASRSELPGTEAFF
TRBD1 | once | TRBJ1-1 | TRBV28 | TGTGCCAGCAGTATTCGGACAGGAGCCCTAAGTGGCACTGAAGCTTTCTTT | CASSIRTGALSGTEAFF